This TCR beta chain comes out of a study of cytomegalovirus exposure and HLA in healthy donors. The PCR ran on 60 Vbeta and 13 Jbeta primers. Profiling relied on immunoSEQ multiplex PCR, and the TCRdb table lists in-frame clones only, not all of them. The sample records 210,000 or so clones, 65% to 85% being singletons. General observations from the study: In a later analysis, HLA-associated beta chains showed higher expansion and lower generation probabilities than comparable chains.

Trimming at V came to 0 bases and at J to 7 bases, leaving 2 bases not matched to a gene. Germline CDR1 and CDR2: SGHDT and YYEEEE. This CDR3 has 14 amino acids. This clone has a single count. Its antigen is unidentified. Sequenced material: PBMCs. The V gene is TRBV5-6, the J gene TRBJ1-2; TRBD1 aligns across 11 bases. This sequence originates from a boy aged 2 to 10 in good health and CMV-seronegative. In DNA, the CDR3 is TGTGCCAGCAGCTTGGTCGGGACAGGGGGTGGCTACACCTTC. This sequence encodes CASSLVGTGGGYTF.